This T cell receptor beta chain appears in the sequencing data of a study of control samples from healthy donors and cancer patients. Profiled with immunoSEQ multiplex PCR; TCRdb holds only in-frame clones, not every one. The sample yields 120,000 or so clones, more than 80% seen once. The V and J ends lost 2 bases and 6 bases, in that order; junction bases with no gene match: 6. The CDR3 is 16 amino acids. Germline loops: CDR1 MNHEY, CDR2 SVGAGI. The chain has TRBV6-5 and TRBJ2-2, with 10 bases aligning to TRBD2. The sequencing input was blood. This clonotype was sampled from a man aged 50 to 60 in good health. Written as DNA, the CDR3 is TGTGCCAGCAGTTACCGAAGCGGGGGGGCGTCCGGGGAGCTGTTTTTT. Its protein product is CASSYRSGGASGELFF.